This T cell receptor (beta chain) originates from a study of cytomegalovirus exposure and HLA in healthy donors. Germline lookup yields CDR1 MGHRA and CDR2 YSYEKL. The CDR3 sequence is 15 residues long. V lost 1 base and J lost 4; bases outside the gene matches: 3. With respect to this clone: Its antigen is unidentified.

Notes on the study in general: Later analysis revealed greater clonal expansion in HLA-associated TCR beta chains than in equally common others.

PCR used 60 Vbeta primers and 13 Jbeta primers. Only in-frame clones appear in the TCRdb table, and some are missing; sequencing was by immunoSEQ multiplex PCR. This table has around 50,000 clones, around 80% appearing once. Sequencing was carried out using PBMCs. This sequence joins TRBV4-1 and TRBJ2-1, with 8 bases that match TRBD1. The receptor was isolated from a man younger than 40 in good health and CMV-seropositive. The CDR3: CASSQADRVYNEQFF. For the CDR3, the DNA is TGCGCCAGCAGCCAAGCGGACAGGGTTTACAATGAGCAGTTCTTC.